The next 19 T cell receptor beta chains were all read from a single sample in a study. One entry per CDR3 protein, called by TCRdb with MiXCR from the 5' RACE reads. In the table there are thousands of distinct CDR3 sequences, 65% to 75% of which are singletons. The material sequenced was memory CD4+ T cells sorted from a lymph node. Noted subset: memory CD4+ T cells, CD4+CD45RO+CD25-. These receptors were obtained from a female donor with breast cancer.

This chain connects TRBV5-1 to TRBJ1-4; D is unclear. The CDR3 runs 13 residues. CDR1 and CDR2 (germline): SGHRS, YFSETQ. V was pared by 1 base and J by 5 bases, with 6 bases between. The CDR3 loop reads CASSLYGNEKLFF. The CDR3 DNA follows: TGCGCCAGCAGCTTGTACGGCAATGAAAAACTGTTTTTT.

The CDR3 loop reads CASSQNLDPPYNEQFF. CDR3 in DNA: TGTGCCAGCAGCCAGAACTTAGACCCTCCCTACAATGAGCAGTTCTTC. The chain couples TRBV7-9 to TRBJ2-1; D not resolved. This CDR3 contains 16 residues. CDR1 is SEHNR and CDR2 is FQNEAQ in the germline V gene (reference sequence). Trimming removed 5 bases from V and 2 bases from J, with 16 bases in between.

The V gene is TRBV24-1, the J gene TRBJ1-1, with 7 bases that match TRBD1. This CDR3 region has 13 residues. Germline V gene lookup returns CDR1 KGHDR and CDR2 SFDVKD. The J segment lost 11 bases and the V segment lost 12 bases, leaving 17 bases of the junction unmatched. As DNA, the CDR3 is TGTGCCGCAATGAGACAGGGAGAGGGTCGGGCTTTCTTT. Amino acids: CAAMRQGEGRAFF.

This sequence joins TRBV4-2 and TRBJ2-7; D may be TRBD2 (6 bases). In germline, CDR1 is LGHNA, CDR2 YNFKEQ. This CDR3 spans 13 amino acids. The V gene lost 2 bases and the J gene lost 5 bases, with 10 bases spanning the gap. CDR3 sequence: CASSQKLAHEQYF. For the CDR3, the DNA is TGTGCCAGCAGCCAAAAACTAGCTCACGAGCAGTACTTC.

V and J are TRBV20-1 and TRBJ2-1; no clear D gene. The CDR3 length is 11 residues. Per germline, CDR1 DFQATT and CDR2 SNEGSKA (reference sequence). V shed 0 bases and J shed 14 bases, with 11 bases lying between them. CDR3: CSARDGRRKFF. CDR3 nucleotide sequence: TGCAGTGCTAGAGATGGGCGCCGTAAGTTCTTC.

The CDR3: CASSPRLTDTQYF. Here the CDR3 DNA reads TGCGCCAGCAGCCCCCGACTCACAGATACGCAGTATTTT. The V call is TRBV5-1, the J call TRBJ2-3, with D unresolved. CDR1 SGHRS and CDR2 YFSETQ come from the germline V gene. The CDR3 spans 13 residues. The V gene lost 4 bases and the J gene lost 2 bases, with 8 bases spanning the gap.

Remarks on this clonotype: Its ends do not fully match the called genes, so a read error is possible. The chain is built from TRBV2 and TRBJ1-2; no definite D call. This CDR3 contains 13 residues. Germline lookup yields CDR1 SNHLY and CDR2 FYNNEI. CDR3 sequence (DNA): TGTGCCAGCAGCCGCTGGCCGCAGTATGGCCACACCTTC. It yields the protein CASSRWPQYGHTF.

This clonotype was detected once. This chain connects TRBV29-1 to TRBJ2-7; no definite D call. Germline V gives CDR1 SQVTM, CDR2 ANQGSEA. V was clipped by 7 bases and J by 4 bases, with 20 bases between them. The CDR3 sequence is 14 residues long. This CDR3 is CSAPKGVPPYEQYF. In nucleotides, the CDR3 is TGCAGCGCCCCTAAAGGTGTCCCCCCTTACGAGCAGTACTTC.

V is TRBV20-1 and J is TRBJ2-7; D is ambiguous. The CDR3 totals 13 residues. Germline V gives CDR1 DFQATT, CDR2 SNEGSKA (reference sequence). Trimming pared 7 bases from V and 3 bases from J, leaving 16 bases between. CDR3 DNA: TGCAGTGGTCTCAGGCAGCCGAGCTACGAGCAGTACTTC. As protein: CSGLRQPSYEQYF.

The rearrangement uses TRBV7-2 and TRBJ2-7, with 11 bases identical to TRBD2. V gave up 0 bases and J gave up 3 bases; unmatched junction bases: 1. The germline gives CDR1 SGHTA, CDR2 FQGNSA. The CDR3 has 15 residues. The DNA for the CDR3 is TGTGCCAGCAGCTTAGCCGGGACTAGCGGCTACGAGCAGTACTTC. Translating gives CASSLAGTSGYEQYF.

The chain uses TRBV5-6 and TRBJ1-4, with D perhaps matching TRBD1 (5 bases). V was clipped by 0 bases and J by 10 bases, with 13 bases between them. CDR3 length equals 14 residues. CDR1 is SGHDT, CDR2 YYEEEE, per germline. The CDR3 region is CASSLGPGSRKLFF. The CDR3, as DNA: TGTGCCAGCAGCTTGGGCCCAGGGAGTCGAAAACTGTTTTTT.

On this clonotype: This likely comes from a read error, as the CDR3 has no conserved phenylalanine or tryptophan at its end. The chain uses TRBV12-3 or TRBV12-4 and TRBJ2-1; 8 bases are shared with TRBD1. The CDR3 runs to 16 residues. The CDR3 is CASSRHRDRIRNEQFS. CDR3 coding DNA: TGCGCCAGCAGCCGCCACCGGGACAGGATACGTAATGAGCAGTTCTCC.

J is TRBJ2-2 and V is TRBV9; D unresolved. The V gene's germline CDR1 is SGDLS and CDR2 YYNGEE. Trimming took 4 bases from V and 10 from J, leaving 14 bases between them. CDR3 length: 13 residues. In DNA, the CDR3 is TGTGCCAGCAGCCCCCTGAGTAGTGTGGAGCTGTTTTTT. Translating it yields CASSPLSSVELFF.

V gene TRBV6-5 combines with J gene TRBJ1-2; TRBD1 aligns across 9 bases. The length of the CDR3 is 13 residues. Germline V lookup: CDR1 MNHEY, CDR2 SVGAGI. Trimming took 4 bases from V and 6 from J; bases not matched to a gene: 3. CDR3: CASSLGQGHGYTF. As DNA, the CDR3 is TGTGCCAGCAGTTTGGGACAGGGACATGGCTACACCTTC.

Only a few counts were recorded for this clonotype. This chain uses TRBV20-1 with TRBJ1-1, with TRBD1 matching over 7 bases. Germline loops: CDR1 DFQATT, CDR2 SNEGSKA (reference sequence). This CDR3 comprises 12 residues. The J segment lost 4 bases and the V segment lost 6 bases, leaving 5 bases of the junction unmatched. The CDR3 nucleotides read TGCAGTGCCCCAGACAGGGCCACTGAAGCTTTCTTT. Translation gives CSAPDRATEAFF.

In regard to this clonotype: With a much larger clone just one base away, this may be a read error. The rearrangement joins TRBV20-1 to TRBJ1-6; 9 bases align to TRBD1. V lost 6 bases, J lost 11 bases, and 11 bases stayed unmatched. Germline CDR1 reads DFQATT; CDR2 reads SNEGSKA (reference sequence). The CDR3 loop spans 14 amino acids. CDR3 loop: CSAEDRGQGTPLHF. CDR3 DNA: TGCAGTGCAGAGGACAGGGGACAAGGGACACCCCTCCACTTT.

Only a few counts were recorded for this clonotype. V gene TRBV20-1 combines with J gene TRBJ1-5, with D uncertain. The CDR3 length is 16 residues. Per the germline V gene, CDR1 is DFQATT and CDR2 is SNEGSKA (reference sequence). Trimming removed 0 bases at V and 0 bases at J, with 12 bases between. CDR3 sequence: CSARDPRETSNQPQHF. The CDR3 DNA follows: TGCAGTGCTAGAGATCCAAGAGAGACTAGCAATCAGCCCCAGCATTTT.

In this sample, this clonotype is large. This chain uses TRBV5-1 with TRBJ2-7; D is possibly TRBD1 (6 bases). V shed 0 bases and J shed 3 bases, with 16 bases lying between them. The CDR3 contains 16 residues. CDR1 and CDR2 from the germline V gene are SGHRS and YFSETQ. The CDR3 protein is CASSLASRSQGYEQYF. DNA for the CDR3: TGCGCCAGCAGCTTGGCCTCACGGTCACAGGGCTACGAGCAGTACTTC.

The CDR3 spells CSARTRDYGYTF. The CDR3 DNA is TGCAGTGCTAGGACTCGCGACTATGGCTACACCTTC. This chain uses TRBV20-1 with TRBJ1-2; no clear D. The CDR3 extends over 12 amino acids. V was trimmed by 3 bases and J by 3 bases, leaving 8 bases between them. Germline V gene data show CDR1 as DFQATT and CDR2 as SNEGSKA (reference sequence).